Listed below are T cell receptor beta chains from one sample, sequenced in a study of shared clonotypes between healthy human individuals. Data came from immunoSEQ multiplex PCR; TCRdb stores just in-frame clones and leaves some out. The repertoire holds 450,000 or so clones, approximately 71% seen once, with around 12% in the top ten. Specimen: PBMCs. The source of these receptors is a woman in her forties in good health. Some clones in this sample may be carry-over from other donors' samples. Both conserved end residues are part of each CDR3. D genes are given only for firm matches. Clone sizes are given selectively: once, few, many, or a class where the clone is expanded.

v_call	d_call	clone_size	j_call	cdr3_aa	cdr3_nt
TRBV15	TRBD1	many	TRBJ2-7	CATSRDTGTGGEEQYF	TGTGCCACCAGCAGAGACACCGGGACAGGGGGCGAAGAGCAGTACTTC
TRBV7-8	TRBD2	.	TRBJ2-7	CASSYGLAGKHEQYF	TGTGCCAGCAGCTACGGACTAGCGGGAAAGCACGAGCAGTACTTC
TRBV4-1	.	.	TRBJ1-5	CASSQVYEGSGYEPQHF	TGCGCCAGCAGCCAAGTATATGAGGGTTCCGGTTACGAGCCCCAGCATTTT
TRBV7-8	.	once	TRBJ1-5	CASSLASDSSYSNQPQHF	TGTGCCAGCAGCTTAGCATCGGACAGTTCTTATAGCAATCAGCCCCAGCATTTT
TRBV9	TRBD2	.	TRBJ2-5	CASSSWTSGSLGGETQYF	TGTGCCAGCAGCTCCTGGACTAGCGGGAGTTTAGGGGGAGAGACCCAGTACTTC
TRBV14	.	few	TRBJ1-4	CASSQNTPAVGEKLFF	TGTGCCAGCAGCCAAAACACACCAGCCGTCGGCGAAAAACTGTTTTTT
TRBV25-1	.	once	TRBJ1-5	CASSLTGDQPQHF	TGTGCCAGCAGTTTGACCGGGGATCAGCCCCAGCATTTT
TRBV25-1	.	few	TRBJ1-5	CASKVGEPDQPQHF	TGTGCCAGCAAGGTTGGGGAACCGGATCAGCCCCAGCATTTT
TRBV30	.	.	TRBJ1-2	CAWRKKLTGYGYTF	TGTGCCTGGAGGAAAAAACTTACAGGCTATGGCTACACCTTC
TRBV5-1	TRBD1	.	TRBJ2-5	CASSYGLRTGEVTQYF	TGCGCCAGCAGCTACGGCCTAAGGACAGGGGAGGTGACCCAGTACTTC
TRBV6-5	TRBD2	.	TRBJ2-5	CASRRGAGEQETQYF	TGTGCCAGCAGGAGGGGCGCGGGAGAGCAGGAGACCCAGTACTTC
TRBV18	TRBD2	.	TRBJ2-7	CASSRTSGGYEQYF	TGTGCCAGCTCACGGACTAGCGGAGGCTACGAGCAGTACTTC